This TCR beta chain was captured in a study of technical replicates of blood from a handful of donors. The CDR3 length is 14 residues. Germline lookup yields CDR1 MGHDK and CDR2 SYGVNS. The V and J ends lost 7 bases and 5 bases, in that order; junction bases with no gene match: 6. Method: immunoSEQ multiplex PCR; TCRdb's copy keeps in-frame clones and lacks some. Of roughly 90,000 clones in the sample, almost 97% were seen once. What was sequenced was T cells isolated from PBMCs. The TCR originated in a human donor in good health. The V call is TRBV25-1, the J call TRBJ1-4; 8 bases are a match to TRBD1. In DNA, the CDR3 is TGTGCCAGCACCGAGGACAGGGCAAATGAAAAACTGTTTTTT. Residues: CASTEDRANEKLFF.